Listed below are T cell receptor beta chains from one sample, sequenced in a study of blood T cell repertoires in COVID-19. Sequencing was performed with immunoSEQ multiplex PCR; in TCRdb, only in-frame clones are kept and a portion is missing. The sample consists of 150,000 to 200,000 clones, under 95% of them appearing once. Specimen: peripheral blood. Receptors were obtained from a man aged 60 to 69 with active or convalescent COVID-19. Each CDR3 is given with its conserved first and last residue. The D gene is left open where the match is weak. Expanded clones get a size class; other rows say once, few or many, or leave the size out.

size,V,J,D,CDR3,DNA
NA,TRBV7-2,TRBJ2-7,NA,CASSTGDRRYEQYF,TGTGCCAGCAGCACGGGGGACAGACGCTACGAGCAGTACTTC
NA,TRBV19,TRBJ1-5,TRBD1,CASSTPDRGVQPQHF,TGTGCCAGTAGTACTCCGGACAGGGGCGTTCAGCCCCAGCATTTT
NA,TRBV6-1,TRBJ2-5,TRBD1,CASSEGTGRETQYF,TGTGCCAGCAGTGAAGGGACAGGGCGGGAGACCCAGTACTTC
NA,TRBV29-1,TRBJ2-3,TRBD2,CSLITERGRTDTQYF,TGCAGCCTAATAACCGAGCGGGGACGCACAGATACGCAGTATTTT
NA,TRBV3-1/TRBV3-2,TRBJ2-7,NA,CASSQRLIYEQYF,TGTGCCAGCAGCCAAAGACTGATATACGAGCAGTACTTC
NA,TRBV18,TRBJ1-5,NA,CASTDSGNQPQHF,TGTGCCAGCACAGACAGCGGCAATCAGCCCCAGCATTTT
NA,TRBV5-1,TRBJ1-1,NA,CASSLQRSEGTEAFF,TGCGCCAGCAGCTTGCAGCGGTCGGAGGGAACTGAAGCTTTCTTT
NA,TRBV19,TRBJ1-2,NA,CASSIDQDRINYGYTF,TGTGCCAGTAGTATAGATCAAGACAGGATTAACTATGGCTACACCTTC
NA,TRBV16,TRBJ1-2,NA,CASSQSGVGYTF,TGTGCCAGCAGCCAATCGGGCGTCGGCTACACCTTC
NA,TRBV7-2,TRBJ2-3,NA,CASRQGLAGTDTQYF,TGTGCCAGCAGACAAGGGCTAGCTGGCACAGATACGCAGTATTTT
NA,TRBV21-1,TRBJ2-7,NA,CASSRPGTGDSYEQYF,TGTGCCAGCAGCCGACCAGGGACAGGGGATTCCTACGAGCAGTACTTC
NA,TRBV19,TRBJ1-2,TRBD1,CASSTTGTGGVFHGYTF,TGTGCCAGTAGTACCACCGGGACAGGGGGCGTATTTCATGGCTACACCTTC
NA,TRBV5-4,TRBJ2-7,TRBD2,CASSASGSPEQYF,TGTGCCAGCAGCGCCAGCGGGAGCCCTGAGCAGTACTTC
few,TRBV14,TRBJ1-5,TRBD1,CASSHRDRALNQPQHF,TGTGCCAGCAGCCACAGGGACAGGGCGTTAAATCAGCCCCAGCATTTT
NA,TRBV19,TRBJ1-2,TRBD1,CASTDRGRYGYTF,TGTGCCAGTACCGACAGGGGCCGATATGGCTACACCTTC
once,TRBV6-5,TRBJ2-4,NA,CASSYSYDQGRNIQYF,TGTGCCAGCAGTTACTCGTACGATCAGGGCAGAAACATTCAGTACTTC
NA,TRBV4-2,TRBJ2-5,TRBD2,CASSLTRTSGGETQYF,TGTGCCAGCAGCCTTACACGGACTAGCGGGGGGGAGACCCAGTACTTC
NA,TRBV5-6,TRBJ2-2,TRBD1,CASSLLDRRTGELFF,TGTGCCAGCAGCTTGTTGGACAGGAGAACCGGGGAGCTGTTTTTT
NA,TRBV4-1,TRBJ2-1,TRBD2,CASSQEVGSGSSSYNEQFF,TGCGCCAGCAGCCAAGAGGTTGGTAGCGGGAGTTCCTCCTACAATGAGCAGTTCTTC
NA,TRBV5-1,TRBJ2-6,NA,CASSARVSSGANVLTF,TGCGCCAGCAGCGCCAGGGTTTCCTCTGGGGCCAACGTCCTGACTTTC
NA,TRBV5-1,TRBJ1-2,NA,CASSLMAENYGYTF,TGCGCCAGCAGCTTAATGGCAGAAAACTATGGCTACACCTTC
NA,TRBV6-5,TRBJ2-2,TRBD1,CASRRGQYNTGELFF,TGTGCCAGCAGAAGGGGACAGTACAACACCGGGGAGCTGTTTTTT
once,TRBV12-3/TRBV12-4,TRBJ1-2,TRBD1,CASREGQLYGYTF,TGTGCCAGCAGGGAGGGACAGCTCTATGGCTACACCTTC
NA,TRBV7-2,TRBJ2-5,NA,CASSPFGSQETQYF,TGTGCCAGCAGCCCTTTCGGGTCCCAAGAGACCCAGTACTTC
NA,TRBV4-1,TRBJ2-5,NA,CASSQGRGETQYF,TGCGCCAGCAGCCAGGGGCGGGGAGAGACCCAGTACTTC
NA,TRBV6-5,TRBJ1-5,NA,CASSSTSSNQPQHF,TGTGCCAGCAGTTCCACAAGTAGCAATCAGCCCCAGCATTTT
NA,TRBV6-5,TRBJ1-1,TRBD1,CASKRTGNTEAFF,TGTGCCAGCAAGCGGACAGGAAACACTGAAGCTTTCTTT
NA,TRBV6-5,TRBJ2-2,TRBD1,CASSYGTGYTGELFF,TGTGCCAGCAGTTACGGGACAGGTTACACCGGGGAGCTGTTTTTT
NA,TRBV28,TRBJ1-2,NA,CASSPAALSGGYTF,TGTGCCAGCAGCCCCGCGGCCTTAAGCGGTGGCTACACCTTC
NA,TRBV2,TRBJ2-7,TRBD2,CASSGTSGRLEQYF,TGTGCCAGCAGTGGGACTAGCGGGAGGCTCGAGCAGTACTTC
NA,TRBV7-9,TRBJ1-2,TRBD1,CASSLRRGPLNYGYTF,TGTGCCAGCAGCTTAAGGAGGGGGCCCCTGAACTATGGCTACACCTTC
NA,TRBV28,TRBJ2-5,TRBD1,CASSTRTGGKETQYF,TGTGCCAGCAGTACCCGGACAGGGGGCAAGGAGACCCAGTACTTC
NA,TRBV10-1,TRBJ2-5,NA,CASSGGGLGETQYF,TGCGCCAGCAGCGGTGGAGGGTTGGGAGAGACCCAGTACTTC
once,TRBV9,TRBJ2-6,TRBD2,CASSERAGGLSGANVLTF,TGTGCCAGCAGCGAGCGAGCGGGAGGTCTTTCTGGGGCCAACGTCCTGACTTTC
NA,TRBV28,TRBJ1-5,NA,CASRGGGSRGQPQHF,TGTGCCAGCAGGGGGGGAGGGTCGAGGGGTCAGCCCCAGCATTTT
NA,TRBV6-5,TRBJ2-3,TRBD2,CASRKAGGFSDTQYF,TGTGCCAGCAGGAAGGCGGGAGGGTTCTCAGATACGCAGTATTTT
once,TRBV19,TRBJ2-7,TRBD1,CASGQGAIEQYF,TGTGCCAGCGGACAGGGGGCGATCGAGCAGTACTTC
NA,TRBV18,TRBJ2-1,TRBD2,CASSPKREGPSSTYNEQFF,TGTGCCAGCTCACCTAAGCGGGAGGGCCCCTCTTCAACCTACAATGAGCAGTTCTTC
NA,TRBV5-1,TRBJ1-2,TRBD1,CASSLNPGQLRYGYTF,TGCGCCAGCAGCTTGAACCCGGGACAGCTCCGCTATGGCTACACCTTC
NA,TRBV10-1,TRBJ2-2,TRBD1,CASSWTGAQEDTGELFF,TGCGCCAGCAGTTGGACAGGGGCCCAGGAGGACACCGGGGAGCTGTTTTTT
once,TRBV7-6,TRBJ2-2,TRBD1,CASSFPKDRGDTGELFF,TGTGCCAGCAGCTTTCCGAAGGACAGGGGCGACACCGGGGAGCTGTTTTTT
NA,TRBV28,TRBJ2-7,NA,CASSRSYEQYF,TGTGCCAGCAGCCGCTCCTACGAGCAGTACTTC
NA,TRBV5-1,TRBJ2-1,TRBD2,CASSSERGGDLDEQFF,TGCGCCAGCAGCTCGGAGCGGGGGGGCGATTTGGATGAGCAGTTCTTC
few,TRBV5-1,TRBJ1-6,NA,CASSLDPTPGNSPLHF,TGCGCCAGCAGCTTGGATCCGACGCCGGGAAATTCACCCCTCCACTTT